This T cell receptor (beta chain) was sequenced for a study of cytomegalovirus exposure and HLA in healthy donors. Germline V gives CDR1 WNHNN, CDR2 SYGVQD (reference sequence). Trimming stripped 3 bases from V and 7 bases from J, with 16 bases between. This CDR3 has 15 residues. The PCR used 60 Vbeta and 13 Jbeta primers. Libraries were prepared by immunoSEQ multiplex PCR; TCRdb keeps only in-frame clonotypes and omits some of them. The table lists around 200,000 clones, 80% of them singletons, with 0.6% to 0.7% in the top ten. This rearrangement joins TRBV10-1 to TRBJ2-1; the D gene is possibly TRBD1 (6 bases). Source material: PBMCs. The TCR was taken from a boy younger than 18 in good health and CMV-seronegative. The CDR3 nucleotides read TGCGCCAGCAGTGATTCCGGGACACCTAAAAATGAGCAGTTCTTC. Amino acid sequence: CASSDSGTPKNEQFF.